A selection of T cell receptor beta chains follows, all from one sample in a study of blood T cell repertoires in COVID-19. Some clones are missing from TCRdb's copy, which holds only in-frame ones; the method was immunoSEQ multiplex PCR. The data show 150,000 to 180,000 clones, with about 85% seen just once and roughly 0.6% held by the top ten. Sequenced material: peripheral blood. These receptor sequences come from a man between 60 and 70 years old with COVID-19, enrolled during active disease. CDR3s include the opening cysteine and the closing phenylalanine or tryptophan.

v_call | cdr3_aa
TRBV30 | CAWRIRGETEAFF
TRBV7-2 | CASSPLALGVYEQFF
TRBV18 | CASSPGQGLVSQPQHF
TRBV28 | CASSPGQGSNQPQHF
TRBV7-2 | CASSLARTATNEKLFF
TRBV24-1 | CATSDTQRSYNEQFF
TRBV27 | CASSSRDRGELARLNEQFF
TRBV25-1 | CASSVLGQDNEKLFF
TRBV5-1 | CASSMGLGNTGELFF
TRBV6-2/TRBV6-3 | CASSYVDRGRAEAFF
TRBV12-3/TRBV12-4 | CASSPVYNEQFF
TRBV11-3 | CASSFISAGVTNEQFF
TRBV18 | CASSPGKTGGNQPQHF